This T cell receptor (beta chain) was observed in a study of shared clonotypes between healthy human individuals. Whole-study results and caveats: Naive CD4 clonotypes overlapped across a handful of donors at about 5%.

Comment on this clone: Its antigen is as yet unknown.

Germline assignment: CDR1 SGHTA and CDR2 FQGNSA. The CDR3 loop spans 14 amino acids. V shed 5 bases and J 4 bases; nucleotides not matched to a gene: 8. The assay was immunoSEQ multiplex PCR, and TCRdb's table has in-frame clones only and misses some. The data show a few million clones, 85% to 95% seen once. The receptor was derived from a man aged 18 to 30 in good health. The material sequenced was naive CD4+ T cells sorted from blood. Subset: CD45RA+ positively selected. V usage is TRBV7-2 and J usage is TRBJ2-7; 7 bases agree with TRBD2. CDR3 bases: TGTGCCAGCAGCGCCCGGGATAGCGGGTACGAGCAGTACTTC. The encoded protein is CASSARDSGYEQYF.